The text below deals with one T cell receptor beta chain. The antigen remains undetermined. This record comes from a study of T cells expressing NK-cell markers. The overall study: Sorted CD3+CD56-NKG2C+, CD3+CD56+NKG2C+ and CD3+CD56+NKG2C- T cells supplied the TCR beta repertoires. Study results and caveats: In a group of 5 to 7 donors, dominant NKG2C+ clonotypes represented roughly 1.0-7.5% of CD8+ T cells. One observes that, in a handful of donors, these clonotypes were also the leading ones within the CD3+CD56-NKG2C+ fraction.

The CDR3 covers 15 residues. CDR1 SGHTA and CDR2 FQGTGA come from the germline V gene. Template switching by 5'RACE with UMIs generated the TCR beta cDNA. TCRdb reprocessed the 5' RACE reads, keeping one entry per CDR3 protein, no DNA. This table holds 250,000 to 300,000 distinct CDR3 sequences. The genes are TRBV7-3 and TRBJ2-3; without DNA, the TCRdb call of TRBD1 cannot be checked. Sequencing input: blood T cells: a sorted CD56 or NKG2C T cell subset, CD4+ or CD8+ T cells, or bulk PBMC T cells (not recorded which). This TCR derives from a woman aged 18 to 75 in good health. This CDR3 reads CASSSPGVGGDTQYF. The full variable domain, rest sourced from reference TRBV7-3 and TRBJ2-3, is GAGVSQTPSNKVTEKGKYVELRCDPISGHTALYWYRQSLGQGPEFLIYFQGTGAADDSGLPNDRFFAVRPEGSVSTLKIQRTERGDSAVYLCASSSPGVGGDTQYFGPGTRLTVL.